Presented here are 15 T cell receptor beta chains from one specimen sequenced in a study of control samples from healthy donors and cancer patients. Clones were read by immunoSEQ multiplex PCR, and TCRdb kept only the in-frame ones, dropping some. The sample gives 130,000 to 150,000 clones, about 93% of which show up once; around 14% is in the top ten. Sample: PBMCs. The receptors here all came from a man between 60 and 75 years old with colorectal cancer.

This chain links TRBV12-3 or TRBV12-4 with TRBJ1-5; D may be TRBD1 (5 bases). Trimming took off 6 bases at V and 6 bases at J, with 9 bases between the two ends. CDR3 length equals 12 residues. CDR3 bases: TGTGCCAGCAGCCAGGGATTTCAGCCCCAGCATTTT. The encoded protein is CASSQGFQPQHF.

This chain connects TRBV13 to TRBJ2-1; TRBD2 matches 14 bases. The CDR3 consists of 16 residues. V dropped 5 bases and J dropped 5; count of bases not matched to a gene: 5. In germline, CDR1 is PRHDT, CDR2 FYEKMQ (reference sequence). The CDR3 coding sequence is TGTGCCAGCAGCCTTCGACTAGCGGGGGGGCACAATGAGCAGTTCTTC. This encodes CASSLRLAGGHNEQFF.

The chain carries TRBV7-9 and TRBJ2-4; D not resolved. Germline V gene sequence: CDR1 SEHNR, CDR2 FQNEAQ (reference sequence). Deletions cut 5 bases from V and 0 bases from J, with 14 bases between. This CDR3 region has 16 residues. CDR3 protein: CASSAWIGLAKNIQYF. CDR3 DNA: TGTGCCAGCAGCGCTTGGATCGGGTTAGCCAAAAACATTCAGTACTTC.

The chain is built from TRBV11-2 and TRBJ2-6; unclear D gene. This CDR3 has 14 amino acids. Germline CDR1 and CDR2: SGHAT and FQNNGV. V was shortened by 0 bases and J by 0 bases, with 0 bases between the two germline ends. The CDR3 DNA reads TGTGCCAGCAGCTTAGACTCTGGGGCCAACGTCCTGACTTTC. It is translated as CASSLDSGANVLTF.

This chain uses TRBV29-1 with TRBJ2-7; 7 bases map to TRBD2. Germline V gives CDR1 SQVTM, CDR2 ANQGSEA. CDR3 size: 15 residues. The junction had 6 bases not matched to a gene; V was cut back by 0 bases and J by 1 base. The CDR3 region is CSVEDRRGSSYEQYF. The CDR3 bases are TGCAGCGTTGAAGATAGGCGGGGGTCATCCTACGAGCAGTACTTC.

The genes are TRBV12-3 or TRBV12-4 and TRBJ1-1; the D is unclear. V shed 2 bases and J shed 0 bases, with 4 bases lying between them. The CDR3 extends over 13 amino acids. CDR3 nucleotide sequence: TGTGCCAGCAGTTTACGAATGAACACTGAAGCTTTCTTT. It is translated as CASSLRMNTEAFF.

The rearrangement joins TRBV2 to TRBJ1-1; D uncertain. The germline CDR1 and CDR2 sequences are SNHLY and FYNNEI. Trimming took off 4 bases at V and 1 base at J, with 7 bases between the two ends. The CDR3 is made up of 13 amino acids. The CDR3 region has the DNA TGTGCCAGCAGTGCCACAGAGAACACTGAAGCTTTCTTT. This codes for CASSATENTEAFF. The full variable domain, in which reference TRBV2 and TRBJ1-1 provide the parts outside the CDR3, is EPEVTQTPSHQVTQMGQEVILRCVPISNHLYFYWYRQILGQKVEFLVSFYNNEISEKSEIFDDQFSVERPDGSNFTLKIRSTKLEDSAMYFCASSATENTEAFFGQGTRLTVV.

The chain couples TRBV30 to TRBJ1-5; 7 nucleotides line up with TRBD1. The germline CDR1 and CDR2 sequences are GTSNPN and SVGIG (reference sequence). V lost 2 bases and J lost 0; bases outside the gene matches: 10. The CDR3 spans 17 residues. CDR3 region: CAWSLSTGVNSNQPQHF. Written as DNA, the CDR3 is TGTGCCTGGAGTCTTTCTACAGGGGTTAATAGCAATCAGCCCCAGCATTTT.

The chain employs TRBV6-6 and TRBJ1-6; D gene ambiguous. Germline CDR1 is MNHNY and CDR2 is SVGAGI (reference sequence). Deletions cut 6 bases from V and 7 bases from J, with 13 bases between. CDR3 length equals 14 residues. CDR3 bases: TGTGCCAGCAGCCTGACACTGGAGAATTCACCCCTCCACTTT. Its protein is CASSLTLENSPLHF.

The chain carries TRBV12-3 or TRBV12-4 and TRBJ2-3, with D unresolved. V was clipped by 2 bases and J by 2 bases, with 5 bases between them. This CDR3 spans 13 amino acids. The CDR3 loop is CASSLRNTDTQYF. For the CDR3, the DNA is TGTGCCAGCAGTTTAAGAAACACAGATACGCAGTATTTT.

This sequence joins TRBV30 and TRBJ1-5; 8 positions match TRBD1. The V segment lost 6 bases and the J segment 7 bases; nucleotides outside the gene matches: 8. CDR3 length equals 13 residues. Germline assignment: CDR1 GTSNPN and CDR2 SVGIG (reference sequence). The CDR3 DNA follows: TGTGCCTGCCAAGGACAGGGCGGGCAGCCCCAGCATTTT. Amino acid sequence: CACQGQGGQPQHF.

In the case of this clone: One end of the junction varies from germline; a read error may be responsible. This rearrangement joins TRBV7-2 to TRBJ1-2; 8 bases are shared with TRBD1. Germline V lookup: CDR1 SGHTA, CDR2 FQGNSA. The CDR3 sequence is 12 residues long. The CDR3 protein is CASSPRTGPPGF. CDR3 coding DNA: TGTGCCAGCAGCCCGAGGACAGGGCCTCCCGGCTTC.

The gene calls are TRBV19 and TRBJ1-1, with D uncertain. This CDR3 comprises 13 residues. The V gene lost 0 bases and the J gene lost 0 bases, with 2 bases spanning the gap. Looked up from germline, CDR1 is LNHDA and CDR2 is SQIVND (reference sequence). CDR3 amino acids: CASSIEVNTEAFF. CDR3 in DNA: TGTGCCAGTAGTATAGAGGTGAACACTGAAGCTTTCTTT.

The chain recombines TRBV10-3 with TRBJ2-5; 7 bases are shared with TRBD2. This CDR3 has 16 residues. V dropped 2 bases and J dropped 2; count of bases not matched to a gene: 8. CDR1 and CDR2 (germline): ENHRY, SYGVKD. For the CDR3, the DNA is TGTGCCATCAGTGAGGGGACTACCGGGGGACAAGAGACCCAGTACTTC. It codes for CAISEGTTGGQETQYF.

In this sample, this clone turned up once. This rearrangement joins TRBV7-9 to TRBJ2-5, with D possibly being TRBD1 or TRBD2 (5 bases each). Trimming removed 3 bases from V and 5 bases from J, with 10 bases in between. Germline-derived CDR1 and CDR2 are SEHNR and FQNEAQ (reference sequence). The CDR3 spans 13 residues. Written as DNA, the CDR3 is TGTGCCAGCAGCTTCGGGGCCTGGGAGACCCAGTACTTC. Its protein is CASSFGAWETQYF.